This T cell receptor (beta chain) is from a study of STAT5B mutations in CD4+ large granular lymphocyte leukemia. Libraries were prepared by immunoSEQ multiplex PCR; TCRdb keeps only in-frame clonotypes and omits some of them. The sample lists about 32,000 clones; less than 90% were seen once. Trimming removed 1 base at V and 2 bases at J, with 5 bases between. Germline assignment: CDR1 KGHSH and CDR2 LQKENI. The CDR3 extends over 14 amino acids. The sequence derives from a human donor in good health. Sequencing was performed on CD4+ T cells from blood buffy coats. The chain links TRBV18 to TRBJ1-4; D not resolved. The CDR3 sequence: CASSPLGTNEKLFF. CDR3 DNA: TGTGCCAGCTCACCACTAGGTACTAATGAAAAACTGTTTTTT.